Given below is one T cell receptor beta chain in context. The specificity of this receptor is unknown. The sample holds no much larger clone one base away, and base qualities are not on file. This record belongs to a study of blood T cell repertoires in COVID-19 (dated by TCRdb to the early 2020s). Some background on the complete study: Samples covering the acute and convalescent phases of COVID-19 were provided by collaborators in the United States, Italy and Spain. The samples were drawn from the first 160 participants of the ongoing ImmuneRACE study and from 950 to 1,500 subjects provided by 6 global collaborators. Where available, HLA class I and class II types were obtained from metadata supplied by the sample provider rather than from assay-based typing. A de-identified subject ID, COVID-19 status, age in years and sex were almost always included in the sample metadata. The dataset comprised deeply sampled blood TCRbeta repertoires from subjects exposed to, actively infected with, or recovered from COVID-19. The repertoires were released in a freely available public database intended as a resource for research on the immune response to SARS-CoV-2. The prospective study material was composed of cDNA or gDNA derived from T cells, B-cell-depleted T cells, or PBMCs.

The full study reports these points: The amount of clinical and demographic metadata varied by source and participant and was provided uncurated.

TCRbeta CDR3 regions were amplified from genomic DNA by means of the immunoSEQ Assay, a bias-controlled multiplex PCR. Per the authors' processing: The number of nucleated cells in each sample was estimated from the amplification of reference gene primers within the assay. Sequence reads were collapsed and filtered to measure the absolute abundance of every unique TCRbeta CDR3 rearrangement. For each sample, productive Simpson clonality was calculated as the square root of Simpson's diversity index over productive rearrangements. TCRdb stores this immuneACCESS table with in-frame sequences only. Part of the clones is absent; in the studies checked, under half of the shortfall reflects unresolved V genes, and no reason is known for the rest. For V, J and clone size, that table is used; D and trimming come from the DNA. The table for this sample lists approximately 90,000 clones; less than 90% of them were counted only once. The biggest ten clones account for about 7% of the sample.

Whole blood was collected in K2EDTA tubes by collaborating institutions according to the institutions' own protocols. Collaborator samples were shipped for TCRbeta analysis as frozen whole blood, isolated PBMCs, or DNA extracted from either sample type. V is pruned by 5 bases and J by 4 bases, leaving 3 bases of the junction without a gene match. Reading from cysteine to phenylalanine, the CDR3 counts 13 amino acids. The sequence is cut down to CDR3 DNA, 39 bases in frame from base 1. The germline V gene sets CDR1 to ENHRY and CDR2 to SYGVKD. The receptor was derived from a man aged 55 to 70 with acute or convalescent COVID-19. The rearrangement combines TRBV10-3 with TRBJ1-2, with 8 bases in between that match TRBD1. The sequenced sample was peripheral blood. The base sequence is TGTGCCATCAGTCCTGGACAGGGCTATGGCTACACCTTC. It translates to CAISPGQGYGYTF.